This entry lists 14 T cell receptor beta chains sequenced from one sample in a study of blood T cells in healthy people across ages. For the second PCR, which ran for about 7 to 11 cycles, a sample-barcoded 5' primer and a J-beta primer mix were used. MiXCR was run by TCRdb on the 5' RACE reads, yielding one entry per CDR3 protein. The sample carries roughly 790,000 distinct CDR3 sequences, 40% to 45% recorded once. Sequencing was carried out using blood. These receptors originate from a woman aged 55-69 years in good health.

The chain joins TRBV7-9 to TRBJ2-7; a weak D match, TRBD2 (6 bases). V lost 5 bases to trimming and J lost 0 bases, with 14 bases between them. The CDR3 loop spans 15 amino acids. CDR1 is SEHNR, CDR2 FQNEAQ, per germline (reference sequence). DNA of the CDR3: TGTGCCAGCAGCCGCACAGGAGGGTCCTCCTACGAGCAGTACTTC. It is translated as CASSRTGGSSYEQYF.

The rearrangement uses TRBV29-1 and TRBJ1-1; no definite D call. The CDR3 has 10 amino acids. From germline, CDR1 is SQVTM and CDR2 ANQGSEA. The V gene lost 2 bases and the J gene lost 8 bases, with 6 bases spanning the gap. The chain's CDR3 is CSVEQAEAFF. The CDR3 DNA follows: TGCAGCGTTGAACAAGCGGAAGCTTTCTTT.

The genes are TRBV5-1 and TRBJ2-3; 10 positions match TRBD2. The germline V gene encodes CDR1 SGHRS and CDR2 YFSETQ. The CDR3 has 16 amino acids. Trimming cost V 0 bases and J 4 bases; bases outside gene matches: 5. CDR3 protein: CASSLVPSGGSDTQYF. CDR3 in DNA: TGCGCCAGCAGCTTGGTACCTAGCGGGGGCTCAGATACGCAGTATTTT.

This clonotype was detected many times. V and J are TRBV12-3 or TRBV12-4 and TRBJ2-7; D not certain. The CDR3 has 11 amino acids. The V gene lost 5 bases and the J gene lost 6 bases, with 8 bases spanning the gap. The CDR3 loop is CASSLYGEQYF. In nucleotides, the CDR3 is TGTGCCAGCAGTCTTTATGGCGAGCAGTACTTC.

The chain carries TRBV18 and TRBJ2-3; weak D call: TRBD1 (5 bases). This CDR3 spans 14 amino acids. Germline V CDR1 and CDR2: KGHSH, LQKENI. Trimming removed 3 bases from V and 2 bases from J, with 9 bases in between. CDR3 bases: TGTGCCAGCTCACCCCCGGACAACACAGATACGCAGTATTTT. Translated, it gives CASSPPDNTDTQYF.

The DNA for the CDR3 is TGTGCCAGCAGCTCCGGGACAGGGGGTCAGAGTGGCGAGCAGTTCTTC. Translation: CASSSGTGGQSGEQFF. V is TRBV9 and J is TRBJ2-1; 11 nucleotides agree with TRBD1. CDR1 and CDR2 from the germline V gene are SGDLS and YYNGEE. The CDR3 contains 16 residues. V dropped 4 bases and J dropped 10; count of bases not matched to a gene: 13.

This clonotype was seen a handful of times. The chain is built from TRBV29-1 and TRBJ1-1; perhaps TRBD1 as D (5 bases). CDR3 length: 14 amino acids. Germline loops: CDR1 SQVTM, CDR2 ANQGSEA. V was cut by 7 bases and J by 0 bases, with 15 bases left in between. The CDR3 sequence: CSATTGTVNTEAFF. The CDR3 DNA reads TGCAGCGCAACCACTGGGACGGTGAACACTGAAGCTTTCTTT.

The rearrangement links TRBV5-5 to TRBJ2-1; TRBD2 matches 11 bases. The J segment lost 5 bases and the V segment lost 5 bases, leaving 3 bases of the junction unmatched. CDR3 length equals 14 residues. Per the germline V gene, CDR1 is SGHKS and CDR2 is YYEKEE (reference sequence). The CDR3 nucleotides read TGTGCCAGCAGGCCGGGACTAGCGGACAATGAGCAGTTCTTC. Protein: CASRPGLADNEQFF.

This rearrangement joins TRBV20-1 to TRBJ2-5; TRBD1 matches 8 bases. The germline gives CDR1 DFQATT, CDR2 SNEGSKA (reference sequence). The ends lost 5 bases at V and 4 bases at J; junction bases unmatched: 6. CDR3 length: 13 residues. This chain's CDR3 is CSAHSGGAETQYF. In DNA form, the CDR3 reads TGCAGTGCTCACTCAGGGGGCGCAGAGACCCAGTACTTC.

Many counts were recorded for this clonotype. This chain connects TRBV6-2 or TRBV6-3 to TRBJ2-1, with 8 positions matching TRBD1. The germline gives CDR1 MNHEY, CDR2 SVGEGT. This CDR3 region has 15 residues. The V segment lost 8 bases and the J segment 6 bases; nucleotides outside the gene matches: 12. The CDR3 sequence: CASGEGSGGPNEQFF. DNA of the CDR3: TGTGCCAGCGGCGAGGGTTCAGGGGGCCCCAATGAGCAGTTCTTC.

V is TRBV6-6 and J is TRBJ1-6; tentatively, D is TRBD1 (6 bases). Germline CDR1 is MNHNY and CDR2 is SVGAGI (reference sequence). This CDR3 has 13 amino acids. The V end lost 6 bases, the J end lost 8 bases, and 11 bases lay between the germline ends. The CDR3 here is CASSLHRDSPLHF. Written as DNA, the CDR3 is TGTGCCAGCAGCCTACACAGGGATTCACCCCTCCACTTT.

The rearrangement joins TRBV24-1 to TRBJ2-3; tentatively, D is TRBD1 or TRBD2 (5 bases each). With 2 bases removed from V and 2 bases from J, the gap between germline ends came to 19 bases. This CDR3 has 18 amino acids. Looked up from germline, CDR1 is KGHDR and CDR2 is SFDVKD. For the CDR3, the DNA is TGTGCCACCAGTGATTCCCCAGGGAGCGGAGTTCCCACAGATACGCAGTATTTT. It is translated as CATSDSPGSGVPTDTQYF.

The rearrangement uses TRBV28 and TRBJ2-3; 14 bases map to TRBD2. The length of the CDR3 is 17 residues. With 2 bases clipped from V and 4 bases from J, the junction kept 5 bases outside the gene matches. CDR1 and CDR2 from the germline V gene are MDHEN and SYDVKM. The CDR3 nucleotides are TGTGCCAGCAGTTTACCGGGACTAGCGGGAGATGCAGATACGCAGTATTTT. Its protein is CASSLPGLAGDADTQYF.

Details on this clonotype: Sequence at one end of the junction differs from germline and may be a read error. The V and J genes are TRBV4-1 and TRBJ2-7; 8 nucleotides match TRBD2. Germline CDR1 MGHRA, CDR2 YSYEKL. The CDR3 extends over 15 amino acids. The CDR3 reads CAGSRLGLVMDEQYF. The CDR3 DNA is TGCGCCGGCAGCCGATTGGGACTAGTCATGGATGAGCAGTACTTC.